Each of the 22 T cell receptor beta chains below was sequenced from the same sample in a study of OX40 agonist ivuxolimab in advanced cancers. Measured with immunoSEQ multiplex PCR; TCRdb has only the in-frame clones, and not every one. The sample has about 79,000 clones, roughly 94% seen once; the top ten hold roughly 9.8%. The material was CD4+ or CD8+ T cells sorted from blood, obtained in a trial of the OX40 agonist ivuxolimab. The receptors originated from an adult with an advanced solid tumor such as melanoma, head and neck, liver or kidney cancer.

The CDR3 loop reads CASAPWDSGTDKGGNTIYF. CDR3 bases: TGTGCCAGCGCCCCATGGGATAGCGGGACGGACAAAGGAGGAAACACCATATATTTT. The rearrangement joins TRBV7-8 to TRBJ1-3; TRBD1 might be the D (5 bases). Germline loops: CDR1 SGHVS, CDR2 FQNEAQ. The CDR3 contains 19 residues. Trimming removed 8 bases from V and 4 bases from J, with 30 bases in between.

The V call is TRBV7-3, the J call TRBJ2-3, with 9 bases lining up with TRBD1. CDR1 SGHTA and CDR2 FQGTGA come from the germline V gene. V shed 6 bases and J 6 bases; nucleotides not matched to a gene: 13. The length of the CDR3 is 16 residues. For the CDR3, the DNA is TGTGCCAGCAGGCCGCCGGGACAGGGAAATTTGGATACGCAGTATTTT. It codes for CASRPPGQGNLDTQYF.

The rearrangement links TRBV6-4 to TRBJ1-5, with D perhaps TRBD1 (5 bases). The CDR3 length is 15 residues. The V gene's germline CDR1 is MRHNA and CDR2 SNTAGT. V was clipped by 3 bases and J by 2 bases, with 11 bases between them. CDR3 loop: CASSEGGGGNQPQHF. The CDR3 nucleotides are TGTGCCAGCAGTGAGGGGGGTGGCGGCAATCAGCCCCAGCATTTT.

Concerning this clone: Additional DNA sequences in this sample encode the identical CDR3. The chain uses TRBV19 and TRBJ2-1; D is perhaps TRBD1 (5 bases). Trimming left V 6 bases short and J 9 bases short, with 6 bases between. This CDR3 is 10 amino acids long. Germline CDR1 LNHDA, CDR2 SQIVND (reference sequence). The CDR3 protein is CASSQGEQFF. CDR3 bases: TGTGCCAGTAGCCAGGGTGAGCAGTTCTTC.

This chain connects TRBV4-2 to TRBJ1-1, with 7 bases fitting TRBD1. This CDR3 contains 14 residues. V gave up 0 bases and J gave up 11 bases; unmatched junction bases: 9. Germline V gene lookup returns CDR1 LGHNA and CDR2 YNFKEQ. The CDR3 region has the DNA TGTGCCAGCAGCCAAGAAGGGACAGTCTCGTGGGCTTTCTTT. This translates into CASSQEGTVSWAFF.

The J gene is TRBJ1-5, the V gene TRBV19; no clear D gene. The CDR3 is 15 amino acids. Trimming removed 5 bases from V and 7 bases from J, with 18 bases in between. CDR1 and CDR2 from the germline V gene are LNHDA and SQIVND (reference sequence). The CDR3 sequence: CASSRPEEGGQPQHF. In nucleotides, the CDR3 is TGTGCCAGTAGTCGCCCGGAGGAGGGAGGACAGCCCCAGCATTTT.

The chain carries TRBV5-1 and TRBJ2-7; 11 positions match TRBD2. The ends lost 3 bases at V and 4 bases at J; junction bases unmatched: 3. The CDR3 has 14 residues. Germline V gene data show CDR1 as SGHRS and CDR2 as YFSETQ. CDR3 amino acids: CASSYTSGSYEQYF. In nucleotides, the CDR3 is TGCGCCAGCAGCTACACTAGCGGGAGTTACGAGCAGTACTTC.

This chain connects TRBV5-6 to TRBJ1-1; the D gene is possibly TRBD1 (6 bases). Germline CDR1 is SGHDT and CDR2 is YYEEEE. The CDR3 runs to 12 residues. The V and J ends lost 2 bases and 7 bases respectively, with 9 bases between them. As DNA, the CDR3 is TGTGCCAGCAGCTTCGGACAGTATGAAGCTTTCTTT. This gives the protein CASSFGQYEAFF.

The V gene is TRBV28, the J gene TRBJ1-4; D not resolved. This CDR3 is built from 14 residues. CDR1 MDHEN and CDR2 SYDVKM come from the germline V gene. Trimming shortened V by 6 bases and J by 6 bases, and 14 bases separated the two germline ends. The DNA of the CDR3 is TGTGCCAGCAGGGACCGCCCGGGATATGAAAAACTGTTTTTT. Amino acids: CASRDRPGYEKLFF.

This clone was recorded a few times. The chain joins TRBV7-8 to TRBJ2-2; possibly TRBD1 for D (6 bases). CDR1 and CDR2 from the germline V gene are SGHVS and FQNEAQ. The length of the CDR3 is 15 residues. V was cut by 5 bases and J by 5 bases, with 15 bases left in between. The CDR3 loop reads CASSVRQVETGELFF. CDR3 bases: TGTGCCAGCAGCGTCCGACAGGTTGAAACCGGGGAGCTGTTTTTT.

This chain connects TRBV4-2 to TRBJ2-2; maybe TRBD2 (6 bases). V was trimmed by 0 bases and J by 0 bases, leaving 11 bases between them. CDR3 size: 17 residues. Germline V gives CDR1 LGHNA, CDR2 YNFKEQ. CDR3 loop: CASSQEEGYSNTGELFF. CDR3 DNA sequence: TGTGCCAGCAGCCAAGAGGAGGGGTATTCGAACACCGGGGAGCTGTTTTTT.

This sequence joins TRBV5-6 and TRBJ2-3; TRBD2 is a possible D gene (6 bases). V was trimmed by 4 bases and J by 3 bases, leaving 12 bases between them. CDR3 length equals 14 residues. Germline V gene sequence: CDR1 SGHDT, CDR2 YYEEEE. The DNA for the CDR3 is TGTGCCAGCAGCCCCCTACGGGAGACAGATACGCAGTATTTT. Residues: CASSPLRETDTQYF.

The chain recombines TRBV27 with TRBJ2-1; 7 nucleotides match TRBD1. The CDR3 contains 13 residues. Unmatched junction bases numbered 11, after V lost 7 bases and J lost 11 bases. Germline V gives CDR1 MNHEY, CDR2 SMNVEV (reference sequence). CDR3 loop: CASTPLGTEQQFF. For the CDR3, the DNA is TGTGCCAGCACCCCCCTCGGGACAGAGCAGCAGTTCTTC.

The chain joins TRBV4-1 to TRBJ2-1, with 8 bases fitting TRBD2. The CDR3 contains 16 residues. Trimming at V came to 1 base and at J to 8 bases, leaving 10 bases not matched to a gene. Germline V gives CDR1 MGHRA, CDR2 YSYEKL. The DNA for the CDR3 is TGCGCCAGCAGCCAAGCCTTCGGGGGGGTATTTGATGAGCAGTTCTTC. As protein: CASSQAFGGVFDEQFF.

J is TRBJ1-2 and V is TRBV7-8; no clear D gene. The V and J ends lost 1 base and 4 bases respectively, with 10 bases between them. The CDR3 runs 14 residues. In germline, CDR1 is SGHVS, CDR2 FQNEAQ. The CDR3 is CASSLGIRSYGYTF. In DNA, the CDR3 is TGTGCCAGCAGCTTAGGAATCAGGAGCTATGGCTACACCTTC.

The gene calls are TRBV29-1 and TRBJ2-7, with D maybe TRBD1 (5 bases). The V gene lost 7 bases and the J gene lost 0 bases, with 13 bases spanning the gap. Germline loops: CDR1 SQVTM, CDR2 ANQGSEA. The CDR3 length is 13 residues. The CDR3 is CSAQTDSSYEQYF. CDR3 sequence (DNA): TGCAGCGCACAGACAGACAGCTCCTACGAGCAGTACTTC.

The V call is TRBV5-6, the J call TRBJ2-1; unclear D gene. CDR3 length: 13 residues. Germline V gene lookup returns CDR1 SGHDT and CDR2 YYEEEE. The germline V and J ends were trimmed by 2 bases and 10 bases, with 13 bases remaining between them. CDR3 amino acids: CASSLVGLKEQFF. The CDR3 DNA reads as TGTGCCAGCAGCTTAGTCGGGTTGAAGGAGCAGTTCTTC.

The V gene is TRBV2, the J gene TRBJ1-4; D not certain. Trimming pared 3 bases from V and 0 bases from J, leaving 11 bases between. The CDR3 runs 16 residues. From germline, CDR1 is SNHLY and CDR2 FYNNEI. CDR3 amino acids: CASSERPFTTNEKLFF. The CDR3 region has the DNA TGTGCCAGCAGTGAGCGGCCCTTTACAACTAATGAAAAACTGTTTTTT.

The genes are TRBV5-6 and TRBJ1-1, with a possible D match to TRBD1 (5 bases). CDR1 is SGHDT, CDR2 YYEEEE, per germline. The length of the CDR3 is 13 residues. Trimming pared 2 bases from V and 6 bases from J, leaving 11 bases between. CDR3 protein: CASSFTGVPEAFF. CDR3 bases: TGTGCCAGCAGCTTTACAGGAGTCCCTGAAGCTTTCTTT.

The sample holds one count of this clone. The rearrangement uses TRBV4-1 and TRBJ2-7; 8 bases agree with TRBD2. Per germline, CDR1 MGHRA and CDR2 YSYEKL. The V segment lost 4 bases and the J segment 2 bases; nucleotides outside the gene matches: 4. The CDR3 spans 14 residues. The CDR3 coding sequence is TGCGCCAGCAGCCCACAAGCGGGGGCCTACGAGCAGTACTTC. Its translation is CASSPQAGAYEQYF.

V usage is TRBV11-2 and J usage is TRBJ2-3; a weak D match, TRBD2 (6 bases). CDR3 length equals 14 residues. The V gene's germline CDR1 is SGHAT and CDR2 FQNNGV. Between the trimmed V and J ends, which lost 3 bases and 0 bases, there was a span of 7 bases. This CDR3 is CASSFGGSTDTQYF. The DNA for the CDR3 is TGTGCCAGCAGCTTTGGAGGGAGCACAGATACGCAGTATTTT.

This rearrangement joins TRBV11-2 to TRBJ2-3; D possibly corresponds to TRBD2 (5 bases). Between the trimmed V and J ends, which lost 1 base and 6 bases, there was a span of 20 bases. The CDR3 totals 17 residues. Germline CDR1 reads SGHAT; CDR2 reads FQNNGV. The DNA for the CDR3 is TGTGCCAGCAGCTTAGCAGTTGAAAAGCTAGCCGGCGATACGCAGTATTTT. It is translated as CASSLAVEKLAGDTQYF.